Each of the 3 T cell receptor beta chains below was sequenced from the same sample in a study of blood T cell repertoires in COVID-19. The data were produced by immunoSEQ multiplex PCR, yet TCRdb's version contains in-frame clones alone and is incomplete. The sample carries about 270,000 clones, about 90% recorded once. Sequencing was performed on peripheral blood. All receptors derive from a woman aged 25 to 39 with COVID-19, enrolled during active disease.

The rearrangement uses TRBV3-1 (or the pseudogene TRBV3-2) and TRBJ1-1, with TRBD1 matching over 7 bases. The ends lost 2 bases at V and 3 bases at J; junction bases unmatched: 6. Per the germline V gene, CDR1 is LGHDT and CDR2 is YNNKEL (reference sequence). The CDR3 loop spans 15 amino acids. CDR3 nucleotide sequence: TGTGCCAGCAGCCAATATAGGACAGGCCACACTGAAGCTTTCTTT. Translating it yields CASSQYRTGHTEAFF.

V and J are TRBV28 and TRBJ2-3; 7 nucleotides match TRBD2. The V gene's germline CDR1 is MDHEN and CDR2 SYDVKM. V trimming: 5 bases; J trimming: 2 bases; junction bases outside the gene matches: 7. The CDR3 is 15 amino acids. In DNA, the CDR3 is TGTGCCAGCAGTCTAGGACTAGTCCTCACAGATACGCAGTATTTT. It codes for CASSLGLVLTDTQYF.

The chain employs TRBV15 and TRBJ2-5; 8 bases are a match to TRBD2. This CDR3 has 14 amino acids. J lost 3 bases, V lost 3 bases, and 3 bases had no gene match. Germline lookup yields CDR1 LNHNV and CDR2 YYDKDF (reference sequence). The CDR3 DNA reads TGTGCCACCAGCAGGGGACTAGATAAAGAGACCCAGTACTTC. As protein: CATSRGLDKETQYF.